Described below is a single T cell receptor beta chain sequence and its context. The target antigen is unknown. Germline CDR1 is KGHDR and CDR2 is SFDVKD. V was pared by 5 bases and J by 3 bases, with 15 bases between. The CDR3 is made up of 15 amino acids. The data were taken from a study of T cell responses to AZD1222 COVID-19 vaccine. Study-level results: With two AZD1222 doses given, Spike-specific TCR breadth and depth both rose. Of the AZD1222 recipients, only 5 or 6 were seropositive at baseline.

Here immunoSEQ multiplex PCR was the method, and the copy in TCRdb shows in-frame clones only, minus some. The table shows roughly 130,000 clones, with around nine tenths occurring only once. J is TRBJ1-2 and V is TRBV24-1; possibly TRBD1 for D (6 bases). This receptor was taken from an adult in good health. The sample here was peripheral blood, taken on day 0 of AZD1222 vaccination. The CDR3 sequence is CATSARGGAHYGYTF. The CDR3, as DNA: TGTGCCACCAGTGCTAGGGGGGGCGCCCACTATGGCTACACCTTC.